This T cell receptor (beta chain) was documented in a study of blood T cell repertoires in COVID-19. Participants spanned ages about 18 to 90 years and resided in about two dozen US areas. Cohort placement rested on clinical history that participants reported themselves. This CDR3 is built from 14 residues. The germline V gene encodes CDR1 SGHTA and CDR2 FQGNSA. Trimming stripped 1 base from V and 1 base from J, with 7 bases between. Repertoires were generated with immunoSEQ multiplex PCR, while TCRdb's copy carries only in-frame clones and drops some. Among about 430,000 clones listed, roughly 88% were seen once.

The receptor comes from a woman between 18 and 30 years old who had been exposed to COVID-19. This sequence joins TRBV7-2 and TRBJ2-5; D not certain. The sequencing sample was made of PBMCs or T cells enriched from blood (not recorded which). The DNA of the CDR3 is TGTGCCAGCAGCTTAGTCTGGAGCCAAGAGACCCAGTACTTC. Protein sequence: CASSLVWSQETQYF.